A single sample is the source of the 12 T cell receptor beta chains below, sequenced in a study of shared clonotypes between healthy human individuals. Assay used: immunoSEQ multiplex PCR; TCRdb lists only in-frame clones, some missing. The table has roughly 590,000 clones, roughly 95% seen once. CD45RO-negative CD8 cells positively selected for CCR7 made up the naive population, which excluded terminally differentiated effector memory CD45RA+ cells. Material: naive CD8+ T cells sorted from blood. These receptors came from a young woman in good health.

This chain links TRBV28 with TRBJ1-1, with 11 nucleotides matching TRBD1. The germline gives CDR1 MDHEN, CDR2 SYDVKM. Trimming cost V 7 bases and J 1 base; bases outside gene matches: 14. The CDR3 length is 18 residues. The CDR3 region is CASNLRTGGFSGNTEAFF. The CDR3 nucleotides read TGTGCCAGCAACTTGAGGACAGGGGGCTTCTCAGGGAACACTGAAGCTTTCTTT.

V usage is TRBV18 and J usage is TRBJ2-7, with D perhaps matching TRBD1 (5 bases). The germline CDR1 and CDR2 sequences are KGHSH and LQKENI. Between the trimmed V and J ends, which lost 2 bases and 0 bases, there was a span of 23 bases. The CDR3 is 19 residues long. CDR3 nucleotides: TGTGCCAGCTCACCATCAGGGCATCATGACCGGCTCCTCTCCTACGAGCAGTACTTC. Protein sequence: CASSPSGHHDRLLSYEQYF.

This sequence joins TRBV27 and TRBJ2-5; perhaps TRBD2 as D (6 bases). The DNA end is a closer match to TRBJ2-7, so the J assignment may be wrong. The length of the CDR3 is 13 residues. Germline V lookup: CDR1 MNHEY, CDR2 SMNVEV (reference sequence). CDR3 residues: CASSIAGLDEQYF. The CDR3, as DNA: TGTGCCAGCAGTATTGCGGGGTTGGACGAGCAGTACTTC.

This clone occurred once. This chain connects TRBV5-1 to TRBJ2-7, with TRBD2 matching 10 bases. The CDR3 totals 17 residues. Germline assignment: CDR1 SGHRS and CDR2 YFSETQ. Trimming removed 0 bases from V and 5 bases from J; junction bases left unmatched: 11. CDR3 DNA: TGCGCCAGCAGCTTGGCCGGAGGGGCTAGCGGGAGAGACGAGCAGTACTTC. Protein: CASSLAGGASGRDEQYF.

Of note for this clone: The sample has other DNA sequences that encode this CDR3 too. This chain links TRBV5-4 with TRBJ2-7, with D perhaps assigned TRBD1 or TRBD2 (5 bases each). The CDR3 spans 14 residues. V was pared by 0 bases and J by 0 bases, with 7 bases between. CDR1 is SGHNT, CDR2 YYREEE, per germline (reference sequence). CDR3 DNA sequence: TGTGCCAGCAGCTTGGCAGGGAGCTCCTACGAGCAGTACTTC. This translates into CASSLAGSSYEQYF.

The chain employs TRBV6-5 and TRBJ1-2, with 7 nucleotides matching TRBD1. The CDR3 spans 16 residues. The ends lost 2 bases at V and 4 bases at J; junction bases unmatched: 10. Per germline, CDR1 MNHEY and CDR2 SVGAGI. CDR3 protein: CASSYDPTGVSYGYTF. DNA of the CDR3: TGTGCCAGCAGTTACGACCCCACAGGGGTTAGCTATGGCTACACCTTC.

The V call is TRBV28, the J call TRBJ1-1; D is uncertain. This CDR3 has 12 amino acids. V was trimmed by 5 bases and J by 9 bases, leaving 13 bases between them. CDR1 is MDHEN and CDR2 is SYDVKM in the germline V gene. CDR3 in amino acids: CASSNYHAKAFF. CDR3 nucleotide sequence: TGTGCCAGCAGTAACTATCACGCGAAAGCTTTCTTT.

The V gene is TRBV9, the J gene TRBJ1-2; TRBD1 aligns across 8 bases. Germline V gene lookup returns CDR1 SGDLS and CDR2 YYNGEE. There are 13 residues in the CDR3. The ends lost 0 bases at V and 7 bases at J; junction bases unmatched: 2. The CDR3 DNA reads TGTGCCAGCAGCGTAGTAACAGGGGGTGGCTACACCTTC. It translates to CASSVVTGGGYTF.

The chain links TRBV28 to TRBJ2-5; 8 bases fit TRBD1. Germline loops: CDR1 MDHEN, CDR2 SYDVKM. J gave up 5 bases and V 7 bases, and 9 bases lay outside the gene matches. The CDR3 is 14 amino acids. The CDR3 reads CASIPEDRVETQYF. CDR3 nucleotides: TGTGCCAGCATTCCTGAGGACAGGGTCGAGACCCAGTACTTC.

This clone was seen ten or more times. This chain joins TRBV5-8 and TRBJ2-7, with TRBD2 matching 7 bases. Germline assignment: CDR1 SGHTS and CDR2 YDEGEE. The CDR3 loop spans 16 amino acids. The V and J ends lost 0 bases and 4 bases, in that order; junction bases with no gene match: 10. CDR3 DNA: TGTGCCAGCAGCTTGGCCCCCAGGACGGGACTATACGAGCAGTACTTC. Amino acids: CASSLAPRTGLYEQYF.

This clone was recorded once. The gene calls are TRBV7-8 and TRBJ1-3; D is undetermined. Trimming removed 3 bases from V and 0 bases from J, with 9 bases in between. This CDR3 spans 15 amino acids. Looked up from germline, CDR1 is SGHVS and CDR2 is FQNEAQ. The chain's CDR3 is CASSFRSSSGNTIYF. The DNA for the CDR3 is TGTGCCAGCAGCTTTAGATCCAGCTCTGGAAACACCATATATTTT.

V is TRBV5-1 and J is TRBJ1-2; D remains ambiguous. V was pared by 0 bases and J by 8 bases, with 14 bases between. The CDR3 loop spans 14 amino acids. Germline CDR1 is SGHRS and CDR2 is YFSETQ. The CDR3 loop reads CASSLASQMGGYTF. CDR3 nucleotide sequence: TGCGCCAGCAGCTTGGCCTCGCAGATGGGCGGCTACACCTTC.